This TCR beta chain is from a study of blood T cell repertoires in COVID-19. Study overall: Specimens from acute and convalescent COVID-19 originated in the United States, Italy and Spain. T cells, B-cell-depleted T cells, or PBMCs supplied cDNA or gDNA.

Authors' data handling: Estimates of nucleated cell counts were drawn from the amplification of reference gene primers. Some clones are missing from TCRdb's copy, which holds only in-frame ones; the method was immunoSEQ multiplex PCR. The V and J calls and the clone size are those of that table, but D and trimming were determined from the DNA. The repertoire includes around 270,000 clones, around 90% of them detected once, and around 2.5% sits in the top ten. The CDR3 covers 13 residues. V gave up 8 bases and J gave up 8 bases, with 18 bases separating them. CDR1 MNHEY and CDR2 SVGAGI come from the germline V gene.

The receptor comes from a person in their late teens or twenties with COVID-19, enrolled during active disease. Material: peripheral blood. The rearrangement joins TRBV6-5 to TRBJ1-2, with D unresolved. The CDR3 spells CASWLAGGGGYTF. CDR3 coding DNA: TGTGCCAGCTGGTTGGCCGGCGGCGGCGGCTACACCTTC.